The present T cell receptor (beta chain) was sequenced within a study of cytomegalovirus exposure and HLA in healthy donors (dated by TCRdb to the late 2010s). Study-level background: In an earlier analysis of some 610 of the donors, about 270 Gb of sequence data and 90 million to 120 million unique TCR beta sequences from about 180 million T cells were reported. An early release covering roughly 640 HLA-typed donors comprised 300 to 350 gigabases of sequencing data and 85 million or so unique TCR sequences. The genetic ancestry cluster associated with self-reported Caucasian donors included roughly four fifths of the 398 genotyped donors. The study aimed to test whether signatures of past pathogen exposure could be identified by cataloging public T cell receptors. The study profiled the T cell repertoires of 666 subjects by immunosequencing and related them to cytomegalovirus serostatus. In addition to the first cohort of 666 subjects, a separate validation cohort of under 150 different subjects was used. The study combined high-throughput TCR immunosequencing, statistical association of individual TCRs with disease status, and machine learning to predict cytomegalovirus infection status. A later analysis re-examined previously published TCR beta repertoires from more than 600 donors and added high-resolution HLA genotyping to investigate patterns of TCR occurrence. Rather than drawing on any new phenotypic data, the later analysis identified candidate immune exposures from TCR beta sequences and the way those sequences occurred across donors. In an earlier analysis of 587 of the donors, high-throughput TCR beta sequencing was used to judge whether each TCR beta V gene segment behaved as functional or pseudogenic. Donor age, sex, ethnicity and CMV serostatus were compiled together with the repertoire data. A later genetic analysis used genome-wide SNP genotypes for about 60% of the roughly 670 donors, treating that subset as a discovery cohort. Every repertoire in the discovery cohort had been generated on one and the same sequencing platform. HLA typing included class I and class II loci at four-digit resolution. Typing coverage differed by locus: A, B, C, DRB1 and DQB1 were typed in roughly 620-630 donors, DQA1 in 500 to 550, DPA1 in some 600, and DPB1 in just under 490. A handful of DR-DQ haplotypes were handled as single units for association and clustering because linkage in the cohort was strong. On average, roughly 250,000 unique TCR beta nucleotide sequences were sequenced per donor among more than 350 genotyped donors of the cohort, with roughly 18% of those sequences being non-productive.

In total, over 600 healthy bone marrow donors made up the cohort. All cohort members were sampled while nominally healthy, although unrecorded immune exposures were likely present. The donor tested CMV seropositive, placing the donor among the 289 seropositive members of the cohort. A peripheral blood sample was collected from each donor, and TCR beta sequencing was performed on peripheral blood mononuclear cells. Genomic DNA was extracted from the blood cell samples with the Qiagen DNeasy Blood Extraction Kit. On this clone: The antigen it recognizes is unknown. No much larger clone is present one base from it, and per-base qualities are unavailable.

Broad study findings and their caveats: A later genetic analysis associated a missense DCLRE1C variant with V-gene and J-gene trimming of TCR beta chains, and an independent cohort replicated the association. A cluster of highly shared sequence variants was judged likely to represent a technical artifact of the sequencing pipeline. In vitro tests confirmed that a few of the cytomegalovirus-associated TCR beta chains recognize cytomegalovirus antigens. It was suggested by the authors that the approach could potentially be generalized to other disease states and immunological phenotypes. The earlier analysis of 587 of the donors excluded roughly 16 rarely observed V segments, including chromosome 9 orphons, because counts were too low. In this cohort, only TCR beta chains were sequenced, and detectable features were limited by the absence of alpha or paired-chain data. Across donors, most TCR sequences were observed very rarely, whereas some public TCRs were present in many individuals. When HLA alleles, especially DR and DQ, strongly co-occurred, attributing TCR associations to individual alleles was difficult. The classifier was reported to diagnose cytomegalovirus status with high specificity and sensitivity in both the original and validation cohorts. In a later analysis, TCR association rates were found to vary across HLA loci, with the most associated TCRs seen for DRB1 alleles and the fewest for HLA-C alleles. In a later analysis, HLA-associated TCR beta chains showed more clonal expansion and lower generation probabilities than non-associated chains that were equally common. For the cohort, immune exposure information was limited to CMV serostatus. In a later analysis, about 16,000 TCR beta sequences were associated with specific HLA alleles at a false discovery rate of 0.05. Compared with the approximately 670-donor mean, donors in an Asian-associated ancestry cluster had fewer N-insertions in productive TCRs, according to a later genetic analysis. The study gave a list of under 200 TCR beta chains associated with cytomegalovirus. Linkage disequilibrium might explain the correlated functional status among segregating V segments, but an unknown experimental factor could not be excluded. According to a later analysis, most CMV-associated TCR beta chains appeared to be HLA-restricted, and the HLA associations seemed to be driven largely by CMV exposure. Sequencing depth was assumed to be roughly uniform across donors in the presence/absence analyses, though that assumption may not hold. HLA typing was unavailable for some donors at each locus, so association tests used only the typed subset. Several of the top co-occurrence clusters appeared to be linked to parvovirus B19, influenza, CMV and Epstein-Barr virus, according to a later analysis. A further reported finding was that TCR beta sequences accurately predicted the HLA-A and HLA-B alleles for most subjects in the first cohort. Some IMGT-functional V segments, including TRBV6-2 and TRBV6-3, could not be distinguished by the 87-base-pair reads and were therefore excluded. An earlier analysis of several hundred of the donors showed that most TCR beta V segments appeared in productive rearrangements either about 90% or about 30% of the time, which broadly matched IMGT annotations.

Libraries were prepared through the immunoSEQ multiplex PCR assay. The multiplex PCR relied on a mix of 60 forward primers for TCR Vbeta segments and 13 reverse primers for TCR Jbeta segments. A multiplex PCR assay on genomic DNA amplified the CDR3 region of rearranged TCR beta genes. On the Illumina HiSeq System, the amplified TCR beta libraries were sequenced as 87-base-pair reads. Concerning the study's data processing: Across the 500 to 700 repertoires, a later analysis counted 60 million to 90 million unique TCR beta chains, 9 million to 14 million of which were shared by at least two donors. Raw reads were error-corrected and collapsed into unique sequences by a nearest-neighbor algorithm in which closely related sequences were merged to remove PCR and sequencing errors. To assign V, D and J gene segments, CDR3 sequences were aligned to IMGT reference sequences. For a sequence to be retained, a match of at least six nucleotides was required to both a V gene segment and a J gene segment. Rearrangements were called productive when the CDR3 lacked stop codons and stayed in frame with V and J; all others were non-productive. Following IMGT convention, CDR3 was defined as the stretch from the second conserved V-encoded cysteine up to the conserved J-encoded phenylalanine. In an earlier analysis of roughly 610 of the donors, sequences lacking an unambiguous match to a single V gene segment were excluded. In an earlier analysis of approximately 610 of the donors, V segments were called functional above 56.7% productive rearrangements and were called segregating when the between-donor standard deviation exceeded 5%. To diagnose cytomegalovirus status from the catalog of TCR beta chain sequences, a statistical classification framework was built. In a later analysis, V and J genes were assigned by comparing TCR nucleotide sequences against IMGT/GENE-DB human TR gene sequences. Using the TCRdist pipeline, a later analysis assigned CDR3 sequences along with most-parsimonious VDJ recombination scenarios. In a later analysis, each TCR beta chain was defined by its CDR3 amino acid sequence together with its V-gene family, and reads lacking a unique V-gene family were excluded. As a way to deal with suspected cross-contamination and a sequencing artifact, a later analysis dropped roughly 600 nucleotide sequences that were highly shared and had low generation probability. For each public chain, a later analysis derived a clonal expansion index from normalized ranks of inferred template counts within each repertoire. A later analysis computed generation probabilities with a VDJ recombination model fitted to out-of-frame rearrangements, and checked the results against IGoR. In a later analysis, TCR-TCR, TCR-HLA and TCR-CMV co-occurrence was scored with hypergeometric tests, and a repertoire-size bias correction was applied to TCR pairs. In a later analysis, false discovery rates were estimated by permuting HLA or CMV assignments 20 times. In a later analysis, co-occurring TCRs were grouped with DBSCAN, and TCRdist sequence similarity was added when clustering was performed within HLA-allele-positive subsets. For co-occurrence clustering, repertoires with fewer than 30,000 or more than 120,000 public chains were excluded, along with roughly 5 repertoires with anomalous nucleotide sharing. TCRdb holds this immuneACCESS table with in-frame rearrangements only. Some clones are missing; in checked studies, unresolved V genes explain under half, and the rest has no known cause. That table furnishes V, J and clone size, whereas the DNA furnished D and trimming. The sample contains approximately 160,000 clones, 75% to 85% of them found a single time. The ten largest clones take up roughly an eighth of the sample.

CDR1 MGHRA and CDR2 YSYEKL are derived from the germline V gene. The CDR3 goes from the cysteine to the phenylalanine over 17 residues. The sequence is cut down to CDR3 DNA, 51 bases in frame from base 1. V ends up 4 bases short and J 1 base short, with an unmatched junction base count of 13. The origin of this receptor is a woman aged 45 to 65 in good health and CMV-seropositive. Input material: PBMCs. The chain is encoded by TRBV4-1 joined to TRBJ2-7; TRBD1 matches 7 bases in the middle. The CDR3 in this case is CASSLGLSGQRSYEQYF. Read as DNA, the sequence is TGCGCCAGCAGCCTCGGCCTTTCGGGACAGCGATCCTACGAGCAGTACTTC.